The rows below give T cell receptor beta chains drawn from one sample of a study of identical twins. One entry per CDR3 protein results from TCRdb running MiXCR on the 5' RACE reads. This sample has 250,000 to 350,000 distinct CDR3 sequences, with about 8.1% found just once. This sample also belongs to another study, concerning yellow fever vaccine responses in identical twins.

Sequencing used memory (CD45RO+) T cells sorted from blood. Every receptor here comes from a woman under 30 in good health. Both conserved end residues are part of each CDR3. A D gene is named only where the DNA matches it firmly. Size values are once, few and many counts, or a class for expanded clones, and some rows have none.

clone size: many
V gene: TRBV6-1
D gene: -
J gene: TRBJ1-5
CDR3 protein: CASSRDAWSNQPQHF
CDR3 DNA: TGTGCCAGCAGTAGGGACGCCTGGAGCAATCAGCCCCAGCATTTT

clone size: few
V gene: TRBV3-1
D gene: TRBD2
J gene: TRBJ2-1
CDR3 protein: CASSRAGGRFDEQFF
CDR3 DNA: TGTGCCAGCAGCCGCGCGGGAGGGCGGTTCGATGAGCAGTTCTTC

clone size: -
V gene: TRBV4-1
D gene: TRBD2
J gene: TRBJ2-1
CDR3 protein: CASSQDGEARLAGVEQFF
CDR3 DNA: TGCGCCAGCAGCCAAGATGGTGAAGCCCGACTAGCGGGAGTTGAGCAGTTCTTC

clone size: many
V gene: TRBV5-1
D gene: -
J gene: TRBJ2-3
CDR3 protein: CASSSRETTDTQYF
CDR3 DNA: TGCGCCAGCAGTTCACGGGAGACCACAGATACGCAGTATTTT

clone size: many
V gene: TRBV29-1
D gene: TRBD1
J gene: TRBJ2-5
CDR3 protein: CSVGTGHGETQYF
CDR3 DNA: TGCAGCGTCGGGACAGGGCATGGAGAGACCCAGTACTTC

clone size: few
V gene: TRBV6-5
D gene: TRBD2
J gene: TRBJ2-3
CDR3 protein: CASSWTSGSVDTQYF
CDR3 DNA: TGTGCCAGCAGTTGGACTAGCGGGAGTGTGGATACGCAGTATTTT

clone size: -
V gene: TRBV2
D gene: TRBD2
J gene: TRBJ2-1
CDR3 protein: CASSWFGTSATYNEQFF
CDR3 DNA: TGTGCCAGCAGTTGGTTCGGGACTAGCGCGACCTACAATGAGCAGTTCTTC

clone size: many
V gene: TRBV12-3/TRBV12-4
D gene: -
J gene: TRBJ2-7
CDR3 protein: CASSLMGAGTYEQYF
CDR3 DNA: TGTGCCAGCAGTTTAATGGGGGCCGGGACCTACGAGCAGTACTTC

clone size: many
V gene: TRBV12-3/TRBV12-4
D gene: TRBD1
J gene: TRBJ2-7
CDR3 protein: CASSRGTAQYF
CDR3 DNA: TGTGCCAGCAGTAGGGGGACAGCTCAGTACTTC

clone size: -
V gene: TRBV20-1
D gene: TRBD1
J gene: TRBJ2-2
CDR3 protein: CSAKGAYHTGELFF
CDR3 DNA: TGCAGTGCTAAGGGGGCTTATCACACCGGGGAGCTGTTTTTT

clone size: many
V gene: TRBV15
D gene: -
J gene: TRBJ2-7
CDR3 protein: CATSRERVSEQYF
CDR3 DNA: TGTGCCACCAGCAGAGAGAGGGTATCCGAGCAGTACTTC

clone size: -
V gene: TRBV10-3
D gene: -
J gene: TRBJ2-2
CDR3 protein: CAISVKGANTGELFF
CDR3 DNA: TGTGCCATCAGTGTAAAGGGGGCGAACACCGGGGAGCTGTTTTTT

clone size: -
V gene: TRBV28
D gene: -
J gene: TRBJ1-1
CDR3 protein: CASSLAQAEAFF
CDR3 DNA: TGTGCCAGCAGTTTGGCGCAGGCTGAAGCTTTCTTT

clone size: -
V gene: TRBV20-1
D gene: TRBD2
J gene: TRBJ2-7
CDR3 protein: CSASPLAAFYEQYF
CDR3 DNA: TGCAGTGCATCTCCACTAGCGGCCTTCTACGAGCAGTACTTC

clone size: many
V gene: TRBV20-1
D gene: TRBD1
J gene: TRBJ1-1
CDR3 protein: CSAGQGRNTEAFF
CDR3 DNA: TGCAGTGCGGGACAGGGGAGGAACACTGAAGCTTTCTTT